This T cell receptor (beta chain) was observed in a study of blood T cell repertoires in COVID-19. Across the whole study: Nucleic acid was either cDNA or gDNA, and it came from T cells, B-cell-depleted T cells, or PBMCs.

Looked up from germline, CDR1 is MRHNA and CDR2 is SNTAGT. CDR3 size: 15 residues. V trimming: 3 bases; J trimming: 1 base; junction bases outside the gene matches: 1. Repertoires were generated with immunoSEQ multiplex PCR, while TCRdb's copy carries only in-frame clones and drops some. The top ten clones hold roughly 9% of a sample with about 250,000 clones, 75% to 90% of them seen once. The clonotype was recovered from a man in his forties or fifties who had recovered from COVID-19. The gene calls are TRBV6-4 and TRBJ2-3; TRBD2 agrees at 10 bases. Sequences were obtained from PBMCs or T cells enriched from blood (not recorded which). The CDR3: CASSEGTSGTDTQYF. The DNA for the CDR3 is TGTGCCAGCAGTGAGGGGACTAGCGGCACAGATACGCAGTATTTT.